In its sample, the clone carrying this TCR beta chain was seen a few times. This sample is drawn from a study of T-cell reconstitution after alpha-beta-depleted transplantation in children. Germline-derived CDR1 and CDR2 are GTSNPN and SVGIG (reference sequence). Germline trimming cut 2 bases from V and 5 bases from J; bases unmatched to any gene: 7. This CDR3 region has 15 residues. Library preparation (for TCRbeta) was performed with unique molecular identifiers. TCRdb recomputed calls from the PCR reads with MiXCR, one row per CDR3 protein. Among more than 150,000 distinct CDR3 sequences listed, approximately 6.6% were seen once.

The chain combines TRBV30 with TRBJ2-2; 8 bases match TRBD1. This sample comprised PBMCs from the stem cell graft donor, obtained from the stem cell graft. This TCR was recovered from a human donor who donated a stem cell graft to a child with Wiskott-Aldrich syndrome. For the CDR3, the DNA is TGTGCCTGGAGTCCGGGACAGGTGGGGACCGGGGAGCTGTTTTTT. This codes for CAWSPGQVGTGELFF. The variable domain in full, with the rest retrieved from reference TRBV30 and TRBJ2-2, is SQTIHQWPATLVQPVGSPLSLECTVEGTSNPNLYWYRQAAGRGLQLLFYSVGIGQISSEVPQNLSASRPQDRQFILSSKKLLLSDSGFYLCAWSPGQVGTGELFFGEGSRLTVL.